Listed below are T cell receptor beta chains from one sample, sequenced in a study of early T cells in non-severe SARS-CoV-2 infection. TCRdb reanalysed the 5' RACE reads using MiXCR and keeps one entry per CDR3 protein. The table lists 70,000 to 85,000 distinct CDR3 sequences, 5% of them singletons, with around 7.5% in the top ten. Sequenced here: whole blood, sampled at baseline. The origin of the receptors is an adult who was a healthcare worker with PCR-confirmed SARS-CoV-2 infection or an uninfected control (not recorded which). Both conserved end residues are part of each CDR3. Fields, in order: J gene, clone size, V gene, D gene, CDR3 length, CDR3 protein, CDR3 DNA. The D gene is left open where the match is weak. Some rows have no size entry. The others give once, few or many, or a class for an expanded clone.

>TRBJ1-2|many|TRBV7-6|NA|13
CASSPSRGYGYTF
TGTGCCAGCAGCCCCAGCCGGGGCTATGGCTACACCTTC
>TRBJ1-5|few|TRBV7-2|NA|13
CASSVFSNRPQHF
TGTGCCAGCAGCGTCTTTAGCAATCGGCCCCAGCATTTT
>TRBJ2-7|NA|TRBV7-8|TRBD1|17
CASSLGDRDPVGYEQYF
TGTGCCAGCAGCTTAGGGGACAGGGACCCAGTGGGATACGAGCAGTACTTC
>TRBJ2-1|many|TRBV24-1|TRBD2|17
CATSDPSASGGYNEQFF
TGTGCCACCAGTGATCCCTCGGCGAGCGGGGGTTACAATGAGCAGTTCTTC
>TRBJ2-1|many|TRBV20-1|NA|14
CSAPTRLVDNEQFF
TGCAGTGCTCCCACGAGACTAGTAGACAATGAGCAGTTCTTC
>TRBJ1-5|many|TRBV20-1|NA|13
CSAGDISNQPQHF
TGCAGTGCCGGGGACATCAGCAATCAGCCCCAGCATTTT
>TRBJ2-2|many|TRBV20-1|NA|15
CSAFRGGANTGELFF
TGCAGTGCCTTCCGGGGCGGAGCGAACACCGGGGAGCTGTTTTTT
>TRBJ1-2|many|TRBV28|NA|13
CASSIDSLYGYTF
TGTGCCAGCAGCATAGACAGCCTCTATGGCTACACCTTC
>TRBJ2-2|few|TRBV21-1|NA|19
CASSNFWTGEKENTGELFF
TGTGCCAGCAGCAATTTCTGGACAGGGGAGAAGGAGAACACCGGGGAGCTGTTTTTT
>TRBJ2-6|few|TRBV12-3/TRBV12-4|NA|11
CLTSGANVLTF
TGCCTTACTTCTGGGGCCAACGTCCTGACTTTC
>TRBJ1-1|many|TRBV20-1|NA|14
CSARGRDATYEAFF
TGCAGTGCTAGAGGTAGAGACGCGACTTACGAAGCTTTCTTT
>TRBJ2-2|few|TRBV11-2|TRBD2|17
CASSLTSGRVITGELFF
TGTGCCAGCAGCTTAACTAGCGGGAGGGTGATCACCGGGGAGCTGTTTTTT
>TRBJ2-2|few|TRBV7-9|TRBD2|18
CASSLPGLAGGPFGELFF
TGTGCCAGCAGCTTACCGGGACTAGCGGGAGGGCCGTTCGGGGAGCTGTTTTTT
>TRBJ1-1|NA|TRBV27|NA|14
CASSSRNLNTEAFF
TGTGCCAGCAGTTCGCGCAACTTGAACACTGAAGCTTTCTTT
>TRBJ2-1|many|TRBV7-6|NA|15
CASRHGGRGRDEQFF
TGTGCCAGCAGACACGGTGGGCGGGGAAGGGATGAGCAGTTCTTC
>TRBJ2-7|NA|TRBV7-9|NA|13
CASSRQEAYEQYF
TGTGCCAGCAGCCGCCAGGAGGCCTACGAGCAGTACTTC
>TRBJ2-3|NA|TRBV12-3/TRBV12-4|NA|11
CASSSEVTQYF
TGTGCCAGCAGTTCAGAGGTAACGCAGTATTTT
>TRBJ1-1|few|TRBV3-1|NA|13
CASSQGTVAEAFF
TGTGCCAGCAGCCAAGGAACGGTCGCTGAAGCTTTCTTT
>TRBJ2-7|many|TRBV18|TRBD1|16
CASSPVATGGIYEQYF
TGTGCCAGCTCACCAGTAGCAACAGGGGGGATCTACGAGCAGTACTTC
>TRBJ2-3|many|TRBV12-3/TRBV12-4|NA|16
CASIAGTQGSTDTQYF
TGTGCCAGCATCGCCGGGACCCAGGGTAGCACAGATACGCAGTATTTT
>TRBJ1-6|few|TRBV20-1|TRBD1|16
CSARTGASSYNSPLHF
TGCAGTGCCAGGACAGGGGCAAGCTCCTATAATTCACCCCTCCACTTT
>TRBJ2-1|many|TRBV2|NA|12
CASSSFRDEQFF
TGTGCCAGCAGCTCCTTCAGGGATGAGCAGTTCTTC
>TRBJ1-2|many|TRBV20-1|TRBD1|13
CSAPGTGSFGYTF
TGCAGTGCTCCAGGGACAGGGAGTTTCGGCTACACCTTC
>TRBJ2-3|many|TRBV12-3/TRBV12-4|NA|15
CASSAAKGAGDTQYF
TGTGCCAGCAGTGCCGCCAAGGGAGCGGGAGATACGCAGTATTTT
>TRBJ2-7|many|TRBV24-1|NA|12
CATSGDSYEQYF
TGTGCCACCAGTGGAGATTCCTACGAGCAGTACTTC
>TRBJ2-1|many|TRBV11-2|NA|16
CASSLDMAGPYNEQFF
TGTGCCAGCAGCTTAGATATGGCGGGCCCTTACAATGAGCAGTTCTTC
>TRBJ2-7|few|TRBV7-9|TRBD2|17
CASSSSGTSGRAYEQYF
TGTGCCAGCAGCTCCTCCGGGACTAGCGGGAGGGCTTACGAGCAGTACTTC